This T cell receptor (beta chain) was captured by sequencing in a study of cytomegalovirus exposure and HLA in healthy donors (dated by TCRdb to the late 2010s). Study-wide context: The 500 to 800 repertoires of the first cohort and the 120 validation repertoires were produced on the same platform, according to a later analysis. The study aimed to test whether signatures of past pathogen exposure could be identified by cataloging public T cell receptors. In addition to the first cohort of 650 to 800 subjects, a separate validation cohort of 120 different subjects was used. To predict cytomegalovirus infection status, the study brought together high-throughput TCR immunosequencing, statistical association of individual TCRs with disease status, and machine learning.

The junction shows trimming of 3 bases on V and 5 bases on J, plus 13 bases between the germline ends. The germline V gene (reference sequence) specifies GTSNPN as CDR1 and SVGIG as CDR2. The CDR3, cysteine through phenylalanine, is 13 amino acids long. Here the CDR3 DNA is all that survives: 39 bases in frame from base 1. The library was built by means of the immunoSEQ multiplex PCR assay. As for the original processing: A statistical classification framework was built for diagnosing cytomegalovirus status from the catalog of TCR beta chain sequences. Here the immuneACCESS table is served through TCRdb, limited to in-frame sequences with V and J called. Missing clones are a known gap in these copies; in checked studies unresolved V genes cover under half, and the rest lacks a known reason. The V and J calls and clone size are taken from that table; D and trimming were inferred from the DNA. The table for this sample lists around 70,000 clones; around 93% of them were counted only once. The ten largest clonotypes hold 2.5% to 3.5% of the sample.

General study outcomes and caveats: While some public TCRs were present in many individuals, most TCR sequences turned up only very rarely across donors. The validation cohort had no HLA typing available for a later analysis, so co-occurrence within that cohort was assessed over all 120 repertoires. The authors suggested that the approach could potentially be generalized to other disease states and immunological phenotypes. In both the original and validation cohorts, the classifier was reported to diagnose cytomegalovirus status with high specificity and sensitivity. A later analysis found that TCRs clustered in the first cohort also tended to co-occur in the 100 to 150 validation repertoires, with approximately 94% of cluster scores above 0. The study gave a list of about 150 TCR beta chains associated with cytomegalovirus. A few of the identified cytomegalovirus-associated TCR beta chains were confirmed in vitro to be specific for cytomegalovirus antigens.

On this clone itself: The antigen it binds to is not known. No much larger clonotype is one base removed from it; base qualities were not supplied.

Separate from the approximately 690-subject first cohort, the validation cohort of about 120 subjects was the group to which the donors belonged. This TCR derives from a man aged 18 to 35 in good health and CMV-seronegative. Specimen: PBMCs. The V and J segments used are TRBV30 and TRBJ1-2, with the D gene call left open. DNA sequence: TGTGCCTGGAGCCTCGGTCGCTTTTATGGCTACACCTTC. This is translated as CAWSLGRFYGYTF. The reference TRBV30 and TRBJ1-2 proteins fill in what lies around the CDR3, so the full variable domain reads SQTIHQWPATLVQPVGSPLSLECTVEGTSNPNLYWYRQAAGRGLQLLFYSVGIGQISSEVPQNLSASRPQDRQFILSSKKLLLSDSGFYLCAWSLGRFYGYTFGSGTRLTVV.